These 22 T cell receptor beta chains were sequenced from one sample in a study of blood T cells in healthy people across ages. A sample-barcoded 5' primer and a J-beta primer mix were used in a second PCR of roughly 7 to 11 cycles. TCRdb itself ran the 5' RACE reads through MiXCR, one entry per CDR3 protein. The sample shows approximately 790,000 distinct CDR3 sequences, approximately 67% of them seen only once. Sequenced input: blood. Receptors originate from a young man in good health.

This clonotype turned up a few times. The rearrangement links TRBV18 to TRBJ1-2; a weak D match, TRBD1 (6 bases). The CDR3 is made up of 15 amino acids. Per germline, CDR1 KGHSH and CDR2 LQKENI. Trimming took 3 bases from V and 0 from J, leaving 11 bases between them. CDR3 DNA: TGTGCCAGCTCACCGTCAGGGGCTTCTAACTATGGCTACACCTTC. This translates into CASSPSGASNYGYTF. The variable domain in full, with the rest retrieved from reference TRBV18 and TRBJ1-2, is NAGVMQNPRHLVRRRGQEARLRCSPMKGHSHVYWYRQLPEEGLKFMVYLQKENIIDESGMPKERFSAEFPKEGPSILRIQQVVRGDSAAYFCASSPSGASNYGYTFGSGTRLTVV.

The chain couples TRBV10-3 to TRBJ2-1, with D maybe TRBD1 (5 bases). The CDR3 runs to 15 residues. Germline-derived CDR1 and CDR2 are ENHRY and SYGVKD. Trimming took 0 bases from V and 5 from J, leaving 11 bases between them. CDR3 in DNA: TGTGCCATCAGTGAGTCGACGTCAGGGAACAATGAGCAGTTCTTC. It specifies CAISESTSGNNEQFF.

This clonotype was found a few times. The chain couples TRBV5-6 to TRBJ2-1, with 7 bases that match TRBD1. V trimming: 7 bases; J trimming: 8 bases; junction bases outside the gene matches: 18. The CDR3 contains 16 residues. Germline loops: CDR1 SGHDT, CDR2 YYEEEE. The CDR3 DNA follows: TGTGCCAGCCTCTTGTCCAGGACAGGAGCCGGGGATGAGCAGTTCTTC. Its translation: CASLLSRTGAGDEQFF. Using reference TRBV5-6 and TRBJ2-1 for the parts outside the CDR3, the full variable domain is DAGVTQSPTHLIKTRGQQVTLRCSPKSGHDTVSWYQQALGQGPQFIFQYYEEEERQRGNFPDRFSGHQFPNYSSELNVNALLLGDSALYLCASLLSRTGAGDEQFFGPGTRLTVL.

This clonotype has only a few counts. A read error may account for a junction end that differs from germline. The rearrangement joins TRBV7-3 to TRBJ2-1; a weak D match, TRBD1 (6 bases). The CDR3 runs 16 residues. In germline, CDR1 is SGHTA, CDR2 FQGTGA. CDR3 loop: CASSFSDSTRYNEQFF. The CDR3 DNA is TGTGCCAGTAGCTTCTCGGACAGTACCCGATACAATGAGCAGTTCTTC. Combining the CDR3 with reference TRBV7-3 and TRBJ2-1 gives the whole variable domain GAGVSQTPSNKVTEKGKYVELRCDPISGHTALYWYRQSLGQGPEFLIYFQGTGAADDSGLPNDRFFAVRPEGSVSTLKIQRTERGDSAVYLCASSFSDSTRYNEQFFGPGTRLTVL.

V gene TRBV2 combines with J gene TRBJ1-2, with TRBD1 as a possible D gene (5 bases). V was shortened by 6 bases and J by 4 bases, with 27 bases between the two germline ends. Germline assignment: CDR1 SNHLY and CDR2 FYNNEI. The CDR3 contains 18 residues. CDR3 sequence: CASRPLGESGENRYGYTF. CDR3 in DNA: TGTGCCAGCAGGCCCCTAGGGGAGTCGGGGGAAAATCGCTATGGCTACACCTTC.

The DNA of the CDR3 is TGTGCTAGCGGCTTATTGGGACTCGCCGATACGCAGTATTTT. Its translation: CASGLLGLADTQYF. The chain is built from TRBV7-7 and TRBJ2-3, with D maybe TRBD2 (6 bases). The CDR3 length is 14 residues. Per the germline V gene, CDR1 is SSHAT and CDR2 is FNYEAQ (reference sequence).

Comment on this clonotype: At one boundary the junction diverges from the germline segment, which might be a read error. The genes are TRBV3-1 and TRBJ1-6, with a possible D match to TRBD1 (5 bases). This CDR3 spans 17 amino acids. Germline CDR1 LGHDT, CDR2 YNNKEL (reference sequence). The CDR3 here is CASSQAQLGANNPPLHF. Here the CDR3 DNA reads TGTGCCAGCAGCCAAGCCCAACTAGGGGCAAATAATCCACCCCTCCACTTT.

The genes are TRBV3-1 and TRBJ2-7; unclear D gene. Looked up from germline, CDR1 is LGHDT and CDR2 is YNNKEL (reference sequence). The CDR3 covers 12 residues. Trimming took 1 base from V and 5 from J, leaving 6 bases between them. The CDR3 region is CASSQVRHEQYF. CDR3 bases: TGTGCCAGCAGCCAAGTCCGACACGAGCAGTACTTC.

The V call is TRBV27, the J call TRBJ2-5; D might be TRBD2 (6 bases). V was clipped by 7 bases and J by 6 bases, with 15 bases between them. From germline, CDR1 is MNHEY and CDR2 SMNVEV (reference sequence). The CDR3 sequence is 13 residues long. The CDR3 reads CASIGGIQKTQYF. The CDR3 DNA follows: TGTGCCAGCATCGGAGGGATTCAAAAGACCCAGTACTTC.

The V gene is TRBV6-1, the J gene TRBJ2-7, with TRBD1 as a possible D gene (6 bases). V lost 6 bases to trimming and J lost 4 bases, with 25 bases between them. The CDR3 has 17 residues. CDR1 and CDR2 from the germline V gene are MNHNS and SASEGT. CDR3: CASREKERRTDYYEQYF. DNA of the CDR3: TGTGCCAGCAGAGAAAAAGAGAGAAGGACAGATTATTACGAGCAGTACTTC.

The J gene is TRBJ1-2, the V gene TRBV7-9, with TRBD1 as a possible D gene (5 bases). Trimming stripped 2 bases from V and 7 bases from J, with 14 bases between. CDR3 size: 14 residues. CDR1 is SEHNR and CDR2 is FQNEAQ in the germline V gene (reference sequence). The CDR3 bases are TGTGCCAGCAGCTTACGCCCAGACAGTTCTGGCTACACCTTC. Translating gives CASSLRPDSSGYTF.

The chain employs TRBV14 and TRBJ2-1, with D maybe TRBD2 (6 bases). The CDR3 sequence is 15 residues long. Germline V gives CDR1 SGHDN, CDR2 FVKESK. Trimming shortened V by 2 bases and J by 4 bases, and 12 bases separated the two germline ends. CDR3 sequence (DNA): TGTGCCAGCAGCCAACTAGCGACAGCTTACAATGAGCAGTTCTTC. It encodes CASSQLATAYNEQFF.

The genes are TRBV30 and TRBJ2-2; the D gene is possibly TRBD2 (6 bases). This CDR3 has 15 residues. With 0 bases removed from V and 7 bases from J, the gap between germline ends came to 15 bases. Germline CDR1 reads GTSNPN; CDR2 reads SVGIG (reference sequence). CDR3 loop: CAWSVRGQGGGELFF. Here the CDR3 DNA reads TGTGCCTGGAGTGTGCGGGGTCAGGGTGGCGGGGAGCTGTTTTTT.

Here the CDR3 reads CASSPDRPGELFF. CDR3 coding DNA: TGTGCCAGCAGCCCTGACAGGCCCGGGGAGCTGTTTTTT. This chain uses TRBV9 with TRBJ2-2, with TRBD1 as a possible D gene (6 bases). Germline CDR1 is SGDLS and CDR2 is YYNGEE. The CDR3 has 13 amino acids. V was clipped by 4 bases and J by 6 bases, with 10 bases between them. Supplemented by reference TRBV9 and TRBJ2-2, the full variable domain reads DSGVTQTPKHLITATGQRVTLRCSPRSGDLSVYWYQQSLDQGLQFLIQYYNGEERAKGNILERFSAQQFPDLHSELNLSSLELGDSALYFCASSPDRPGELFFGEGSRLTVL.

The V gene is TRBV24-1, the J gene TRBJ2-5; no firm D call. The last part of the DNA fits TRBJ2-7 better; the J call may be wrong. This CDR3 contains 13 residues. In germline, CDR1 is KGHDR, CDR2 SFDVKD. The CDR3 spells CATSDPDGYEQYF. CDR3 DNA sequence: TGTGCCACCAGTGATCCTGACGGATACGAGCAGTACTTC.

This clonotype was seen just once. The rearrangement uses TRBV7-2 and TRBJ1-1; D is unclear. V lost 5 bases, J lost 1 base, and 8 bases lay in between. This CDR3 has 13 residues. The V gene's germline CDR1 is SGHTA and CDR2 FQGNSA. The CDR3 loop reads CASSMARNTEAFF. In DNA, the CDR3 is TGTGCCAGCAGCATGGCACGGAACACTGAAGCTTTCTTT.

This clonotype has only a few counts. V is TRBV19 and J is TRBJ2-4; no firm D call. Germline V lookup: CDR1 LNHDA, CDR2 SQIVND (reference sequence). V lost 0 bases, J lost 0 bases, and 6 bases lay in between. This CDR3 has 15 amino acids. The CDR3 DNA reads as TGTGCCAGTAGTATAGAAACCCTAGCCAAAAACATTCAGTACTTC. This sequence encodes CASSIETLAKNIQYF.

The rearrangement links TRBV4-2 to TRBJ2-1; either TRBD1 or TRBD2 may supply D (6 bases each). This CDR3 contains 13 residues. In germline, CDR1 is LGHNA, CDR2 YNFKEQ. V lost 2 bases and J 13 bases, leaving 15 bases between the germline ends. The CDR3 nucleotides are TGTGCCAGCAGCCAACCCCGGGACGGGGGCCAGTTCTTC. This translates into CASSQPRDGGQFF.

This clonotype has more than one count but fewer than ten. This chain connects TRBV7-8 to TRBJ1-5; maybe TRBD1 (5 bases). Deletions cut 5 bases from V and 4 bases from J, with 9 bases between. This CDR3 has 13 amino acids. Germline lookup yields CDR1 SGHVS and CDR2 FQNEAQ. The CDR3 sequence: CASSAYRNQPQHF. The CDR3 DNA reads TGTGCCAGCAGCGCGTACAGGAATCAGCCCCAGCATTTT.

There are a few counts of this clonotype. The chain couples TRBV14 to TRBJ2-1; no clear D gene. V gave up 2 bases and J gave up 8 bases, with 7 bases separating them. The CDR3 is 12 amino acids. Germline CDR1 and CDR2: SGHDN and FVKESK. The CDR3: CASSQWLDEQFF. The CDR3, as DNA: TGTGCCAGCAGCCAATGGTTGGATGAGCAGTTCTTC.

The V call is TRBV28, the J call TRBJ2-5; TRBD1 aligns across 7 bases. Germline CDR1 and CDR2: MDHEN and SYDVKM. There are 14 residues in the CDR3. J gave up 2 bases and V 6 bases, and 6 bases lay outside the gene matches. CDR3 nucleotides: TGTGCCAGCAGCCCGGGACAGCTACAAGAGACCCAGTACTTC. Protein sequence: CASSPGQLQETQYF.

The gene calls are TRBV3-1 and TRBJ2-1; 12 nucleotides match TRBD2. Germline CDR1 LGHDT, CDR2 YNNKEL (reference sequence). With 4 bases clipped from V and 4 bases from J, the junction kept 14 bases outside the gene matches. The CDR3 sequence is 19 residues long. The CDR3 loop reads CASSPRAETSGGIYNEQFF. In nucleotides, the CDR3 is TGTGCCAGCAGCCCCAGAGCTGAAACTAGCGGGGGGATTTACAATGAGCAGTTCTTC.